Here is one TCR beta chain with its context. No antigen is known for it. This record belongs to a study of STAT5B mutations in CD4+ large granular lymphocyte leukemia. Study-level results: TRBV06-family usage was enriched in top patient clones (8/27) versus controls (2/35). Without putative leukemic clones, patient CD4-sorted repertoires remained more clonal than healthy CD4+ repertoires.

The CDR3 has 19 residues. Germline CDR1 reads LGHNA; CDR2 reads YSLEER. The V gene end was trimmed by 2 bases and the J gene end by 10 bases; junction bases not matched to a gene: 17. Controls came from buffy coats of healthy blood donors. Original data processing: Lowest detectable productive clonotype frequency was 2.59 x 10-5. Assay used: immunoSEQ multiplex PCR; TCRdb lists only in-frame clones, some missing. D and trimming were read from the DNA, whereas the V and J calls and clone size are those reported in that table. The top ten clones hold 3.4% of a sample with about 37,000 clones, roughly 85% of them seen once.

The specimen sequenced was CD4+ T cells from blood buffy coats. This clonotype was obtained from a human donor in good health. This rearrangement joins TRBV4-3 to TRBJ2-1; 13 bases match TRBD2. In DNA, the CDR3 is TGCGCCAGCAGCCAACCTATTCAGGGGGGACTAGCGGGAAGCCGAGAGCAGTTCTTC. Translated, it gives CASSQPIQGGLAGSREQFF.